Listed below are T cell receptor beta chains from one sample, sequenced in a study of T cell responses to AZD1222 COVID-19 vaccine. Profiling relied on immunoSEQ multiplex PCR, and the TCRdb table lists in-frame clones only, not all of them. The data show approximately 150,000 clones, roughly 86% seen once. The sequencing here drew on peripheral blood, taken 28 days after the second dose of the MenACWY control vaccine. These receptors were taken from an adult who received the MenACWY meningococcal vaccine as a control. CDR3s include the opening cysteine and the closing phenylalanine or tryptophan. The D gene is left open where the match is weak. Clone size is shown for a subset of rows, as once, few, many or a class of expanded clone.

v_call	cdr3_length	j_call	clone_size	d_call	cdr3_aa	cdr3_nt
TRBV14	13	TRBJ2-7	.	.	CASSSWDTNEQYF	TGTGCCAGCAGCTCTTGGGACACTAACGAGCAGTACTTC
TRBV7-3	15	TRBJ2-6	.	.	CASSQQAAGANVLTF	TGTGCCAGCAGCCAACAGGCGGCTGGGGCCAACGTCCTGACTTTC
TRBV6-2/TRBV6-3	19	TRBJ2-1	.	TRBD1	CASSPGLAGGATGYNEQFF	TGTGCCAGCAGCCCTGGGTTGGCAGGGGGCGCAACAGGGTACAATGAGCAGTTCTTC
TRBV9	17	TRBJ2-3	.	TRBD2	CASSVDEAGPRTDTQYF	TGTGCCAGCAGCGTAGATGAAGCGGGACCACGCACAGATACGCAGTATTTT
TRBV7-3	14	TRBJ1-1	.	.	CASSLGRLNTEAFF	TGTGCCAGCAGCTTGGGGAGGCTGAACACTGAAGCTTTCTTT
TRBV2	15	TRBJ1-2	.	TRBD1	CASSRDRVSNYGYTF	TGTGCCAGCAGTCGGGACAGGGTATCCAACTATGGCTACACCTTC
TRBV7-2	14	TRBJ2-7	.	.	CASSLTQSSYEQYF	TGTGCCAGCAGCCTAACTCAAAGCTCCTACGAGCAGTACTTC
TRBV27	13	TRBJ2-7	.	.	CASSFAPTYEQYF	TGTGCCAGCAGCTTTGCACCTACCTACGAGCAGTACTTC
TRBV7-2	14	TRBJ1-2	.	TRBD1	CASSFNRGDYGYTF	TGTGCCAGCAGCTTTAACAGGGGGGACTATGGCTACACCTTC
TRBV7-3	12	TRBJ2-3	.	.	CASSLGTDTQYF	TGTGCCAGCAGCCTAGGAACAGATACGCAGTATTTT
TRBV11-2	13	TRBJ1-5	.	.	CASSLGWGQPQHF	TGTGCCAGCAGCTTAGGCTGGGGTCAGCCCCAGCATTTT
TRBV20-1	15	TRBJ2-3	.	TRBD2	CSASSSGRAADTQYF	TGCAGTGCTAGTTCAAGCGGGAGGGCCGCAGATACGCAGTATTTT
TRBV7-9	14	TRBJ1-5	.	.	CASSSDTRMGPQHF	TGTGCCAGCAGCTCGGACACCAGAATGGGGCCCCAGCATTTT
TRBV4-3	13	TRBJ1-5	.	.	CASSQELHQPQHF	TGCGCCAGCAGCCAAGAGCTTCACCAGCCCCAGCATTTT
TRBV9	14	TRBJ1-6	once	.	CASSVVALNSPLHF	TGTGCCAGCAGCGTAGTGGCCCTCAATTCACCCCTCCACTTT
TRBV6-2/TRBV6-3	14	TRBJ2-2	.	.	CASSTTGNTGELFF	TGTGCCAGCAGTACCACTGGGAACACCGGGGAGCTGTTTTTT
TRBV6-2/TRBV6-3	11	TRBJ1-5	.	.	CASSYSGPQHF	TGTGCCAGCAGTTACTCAGGTCCCCAGCATTTT
TRBV28	17	TRBJ2-2	.	TRBD2	CASRPIGLAGVTGELFF	TGTGCCAGCAGGCCAATTGGACTAGCGGGGGTTACCGGGGAGCTGTTTTTT
TRBV6-2/TRBV6-3	13	TRBJ2-7	.	TRBD1	CASSYPQGHEQYF	TGTGCCAGCAGTTACCCACAGGGGCACGAGCAGTACTTC
TRBV2	18	TRBJ2-3	.	TRBD2	CATPGGTSGMGKTDTQYF	TGTGCCACCCCCGGGGGGACTAGCGGGATGGGAAAAACAGATACGCAGTATTTT
TRBV11-3	13	TRBJ2-7	.	.	CASSSSGGYEQYF	TGTGCCAGCAGCTCCTCCGGGGGCTACGAGCAGTACTTC
TRBV3-1/TRBV3-2	15	TRBJ1-2	.	TRBD1	CASSQKGTANYGYTF	TGTGCCAGCAGCCAAAAGGGGACAGCTAACTATGGCTACACCTTC
TRBV6-1	17	TRBJ2-7	many	TRBD2	CASSETTGGTPGYEQYF	TGTGCCAGCAGTGAAACAACGGGAGGAACCCCAGGCTACGAGCAGTACTTC
TRBV6-5	16	TRBJ1-3	.	.	CASSYSNSNSGNTIYF	TGTGCCAGCAGTTACTCGAACAGCAACTCTGGAAACACCATATATTTT
TRBV11-2	14	TRBJ1-1	.	.	CASSLGGLGTEAFF	TGTGCCAGCAGCCTAGGGGGGCTGGGTACTGAAGCTTTCTTT
TRBV29-1	13	TRBJ2-1	few	TRBD2	CSARTSGHNEQFF	TGCAGCGCTCGGACTAGCGGACACAATGAGCAGTTCTTC
TRBV12-5	16	TRBJ2-3	.	TRBD2	CASGLVQRGGPDTQYF	TGTGCTAGTGGTTTGGTCCAGCGGGGGGGCCCAGATACGCAGTATTTT
TRBV3-1/TRBV3-2	16	TRBJ2-1	.	TRBD2	CASSQFATSGIDEQFF	TGTGCCAGCAGCCAATTTGCTACTAGCGGGATAGATGAGCAGTTCTTC
TRBV5-1	15	TRBJ1-1	.	.	CASSWERGVGTEAFF	TGCGCCAGCAGCTGGGAGAGGGGGGTAGGCACTGAAGCTTTCTTT
TRBV29-1	13	TRBJ1-5	few	.	CSVGQGPNQPQHF	TGCAGCGTTGGCCAGGGCCCCAATCAGCCCCAGCATTTT
TRBV25-1	14	TRBJ2-3	.	TRBD2	CASSGRGGINTQYF	TGTGCCAGCTCCGGGCGGGGGGGGATCAATACGCAGTATTTT
TRBV19	17	TRBJ1-5	.	TRBD1	CASRRDSLSYSNQPQHF	TGTGCCAGTAGGCGGGACAGCTTATCCTATAGCAATCAGCCCCAGCATTTT
TRBV5-1	14	TRBJ2-5	once	.	CASSLSDRKETQYF	TGCGCCAGCAGCTTAAGCGACAGAAAAGAGACCCAGTACTTC
TRBV4-1	12	TRBJ2-1	.	.	CASSPEPPRQFF	TGCGCCAGCAGCCCGGAGCCTCCTCGGCAGTTCTTC
TRBV4-2	17	TRBJ2-7	.	.	CASSRVTRDKVSYEQYF	TGTGCCAGCAGCCGTGTTACCCGGGACAAAGTCTCCTACGAGCAGTACTTC
TRBV5-1	16	TRBJ2-5	.	TRBD1	CASSLAGTGGRETQYF	TGCGCCAGCAGCTTGGCCGGGACAGGGGGCAGGGAGACCCAGTACTTC
TRBV4-2	15	TRBJ1-1	.	.	CASSQDLGQSAEAFF	TGTGCCAGCAGCCAAGATCTCGGACAGTCGGCTGAAGCTTTCTTT
TRBV5-1	17	TRBJ2-5	.	.	CASKRPGEGGRKETQYF	TGCGCCAGCAAGAGGCCTGGTGAGGGGGGAAGAAAGGAGACCCAGTACTTC
TRBV27	14	TRBJ1-1	.	.	CASSVRGKNTEAFF	TGTGCCAGCAGTGTCAGGGGTAAGAACACTGAAGCTTTCTTT
TRBV27	14	TRBJ1-1	.	.	CASSDGLRDTEAFF	TGTGCCAGCAGCGACGGCCTCAGGGACACTGAAGCTTTCTTT
TRBV19	13	TRBJ2-3	.	.	CASSTRGGDTQYF	TGTGCCAGTAGTACGCGTGGGGGAGATACGCAGTATTTT
TRBV7-8	15	TRBJ1-6	once	.	CASRPRGGWDSPLHF	TGTGCCAGCAGGCCTAGGGGGGGTTGGGATTCACCCCTCCACTTT
TRBV3-1/TRBV3-2	15	TRBJ1-2	.	.	CASSQGTQSSYGYTF	TGTGCCAGCAGCCAAGGGACACAAAGCTCGTATGGCTACACCTTC
TRBV4-2	19	TRBJ2-6	.	.	CASSQAGTRVYSGANVLTF	TGTGCCAGCAGCCAAGCCGGGACACGCGTATACTCTGGGGCCAACGTCCTGACTTTC
TRBV7-2	14	TRBJ1-6	.	.	CASSLGHTNSPLHF	TGTGCCAGCAGCTTAGGACATACGAATTCACCCCTCCACTTT
TRBV7-2	11	TRBJ2-2	once	.	CASSLEGELFF	TGTGCCAGCAGCTTAGAAGGGGAGCTGTTTTTT
TRBV20-1	14	TRBJ1-5	.	.	CSASSDRINQPQHF	TGCAGTGCTAGTTCGGACAGAATAAATCAGCCCCAGCATTTT
TRBV3-1/TRBV3-2	13	TRBJ1-1	.	.	CASSPLGDNEAFF	TGTGCCAGCAGCCCGCTCGGCGACAATGAAGCTTTCTTT
TRBV14	17	TRBJ1-2	.	TRBD1	CASSQLAGTGSIRGYTF	TGTGCCAGCAGCCAACTTGCCGGGACAGGGTCCATTCGGGGCTACACCTTC
TRBV15	14	TRBJ1-2	few	.	CATSREWEGYGYTF	TGTGCCACCAGCAGAGAATGGGAGGGCTATGGCTACACCTTC
TRBV24-1	14	TRBJ1-1	.	.	CATSDSSAGTEAFF	TGTGCCACCAGTGATTCGTCCGCCGGCACTGAAGCTTTCTTT
TRBV7-9	16	TRBJ2-5	few	TRBD1	CASSSGGQGNKETQYF	TGTGCCAGCAGCTCCGGGGGACAGGGGAATAAAGAGACCCAGTACTTC